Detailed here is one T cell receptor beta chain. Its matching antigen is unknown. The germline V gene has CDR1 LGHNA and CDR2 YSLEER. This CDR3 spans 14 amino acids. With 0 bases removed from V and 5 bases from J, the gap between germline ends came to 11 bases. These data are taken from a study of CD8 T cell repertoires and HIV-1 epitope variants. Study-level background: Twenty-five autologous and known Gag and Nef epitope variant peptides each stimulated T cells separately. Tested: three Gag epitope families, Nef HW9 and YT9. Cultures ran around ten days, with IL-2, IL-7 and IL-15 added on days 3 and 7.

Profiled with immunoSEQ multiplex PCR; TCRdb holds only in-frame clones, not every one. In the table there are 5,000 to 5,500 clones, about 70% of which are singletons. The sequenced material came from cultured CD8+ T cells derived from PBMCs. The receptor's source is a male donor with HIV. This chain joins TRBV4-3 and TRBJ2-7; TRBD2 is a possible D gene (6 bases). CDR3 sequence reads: CASSQDGGDHEQYF. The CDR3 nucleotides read TGCGCCAGCAGCCAAGATGGAGGGGACCACGAGCAGTACTTC.